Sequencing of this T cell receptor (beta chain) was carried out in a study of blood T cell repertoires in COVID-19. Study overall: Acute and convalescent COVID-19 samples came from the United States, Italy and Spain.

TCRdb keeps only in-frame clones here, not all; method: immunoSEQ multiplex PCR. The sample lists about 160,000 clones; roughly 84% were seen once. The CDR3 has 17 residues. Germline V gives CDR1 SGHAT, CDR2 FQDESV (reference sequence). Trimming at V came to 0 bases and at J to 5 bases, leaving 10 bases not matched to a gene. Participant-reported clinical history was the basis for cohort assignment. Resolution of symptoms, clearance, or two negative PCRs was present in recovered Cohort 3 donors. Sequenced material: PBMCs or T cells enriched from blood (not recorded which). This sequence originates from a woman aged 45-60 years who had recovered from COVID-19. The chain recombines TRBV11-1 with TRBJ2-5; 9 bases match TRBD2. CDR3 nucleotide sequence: TGTGCCAGCAGCTTAGCCCCCCCGGTACTAGCGGGCGAGACCCAGTACTTC. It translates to CASSLAPPVLAGETQYF.